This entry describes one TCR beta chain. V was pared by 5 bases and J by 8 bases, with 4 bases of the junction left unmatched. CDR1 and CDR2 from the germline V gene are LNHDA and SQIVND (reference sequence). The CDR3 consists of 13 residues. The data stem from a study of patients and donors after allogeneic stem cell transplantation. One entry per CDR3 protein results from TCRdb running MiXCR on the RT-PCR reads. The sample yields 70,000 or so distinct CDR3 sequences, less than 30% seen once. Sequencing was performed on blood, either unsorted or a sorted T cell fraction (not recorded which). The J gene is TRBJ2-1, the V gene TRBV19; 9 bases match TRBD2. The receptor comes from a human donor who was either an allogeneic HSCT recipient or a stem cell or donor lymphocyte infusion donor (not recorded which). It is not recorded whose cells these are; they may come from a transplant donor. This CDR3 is CASSRAGGYEQFF. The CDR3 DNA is TGTGCCAGTAGTCGGGCGGGGGGGTATGAGCAGTTCTTC.